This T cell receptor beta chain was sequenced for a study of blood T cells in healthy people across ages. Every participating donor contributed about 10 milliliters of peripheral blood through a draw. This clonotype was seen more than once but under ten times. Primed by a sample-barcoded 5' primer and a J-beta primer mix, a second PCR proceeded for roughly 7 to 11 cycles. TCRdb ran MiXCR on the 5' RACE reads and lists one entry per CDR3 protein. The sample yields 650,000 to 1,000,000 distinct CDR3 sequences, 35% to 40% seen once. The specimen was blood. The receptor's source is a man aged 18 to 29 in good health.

CDR3 amino acids: CASSRGSGELFF. CDR3 in DNA: TGTGCCAGCAGTCGGGGATCCGGGGAGCTGTTTTTT. The rearrangement uses TRBV12-3 or TRBV12-4 and TRBJ2-2, with a tentative D call TRBD2 (5 bases). The V end was cut by 5 bases, the J end by 6 bases, with 7 bases between. CDR3 length: 12 residues.